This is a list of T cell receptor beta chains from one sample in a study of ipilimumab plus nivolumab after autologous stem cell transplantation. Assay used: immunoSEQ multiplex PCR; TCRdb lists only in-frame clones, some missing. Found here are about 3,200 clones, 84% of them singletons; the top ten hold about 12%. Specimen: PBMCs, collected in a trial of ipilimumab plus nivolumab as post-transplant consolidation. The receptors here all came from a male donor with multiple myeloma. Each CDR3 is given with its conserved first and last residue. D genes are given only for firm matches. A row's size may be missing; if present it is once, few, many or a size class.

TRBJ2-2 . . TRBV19 TGTGCCAGTAGTATCCCGGGGAAGGCCGGGGAGCTGTTTTTT CASSIPGKAGELFF
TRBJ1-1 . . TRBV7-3 TGTGCCAGCAGCCCGACCACAGGGAACACTGAAGCTTTCTTT CASSPTTGNTEAFF
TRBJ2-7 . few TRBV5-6 TGTGCCAGCAGCTTGAACTACGAGCAGTACTTC CASSLNYEQYF
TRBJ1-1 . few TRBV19 TGTGCCAGTAGTCTCAATGGCAGGCGGGAGGGCACTGAAGCTTTCTTT CASSLNGRREGTEAFF
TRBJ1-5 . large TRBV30 TGTGCCTGGAGTGCAGGCAGTCAAATATATAGCAATCAGCCCCAGCATTTT CAWSAGSQIYSNQPQHF
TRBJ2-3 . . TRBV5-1 TGCGCCAGCAGCTATCTGACAGCTAGCACAGATACGCAGTATTTT CASSYLTASTDTQYF
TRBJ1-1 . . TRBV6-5 TGTGCCAGCAGTTACGGAGTGGGGGTGAAGACTGAAGCTTTCTTT CASSYGVGVKTEAFF
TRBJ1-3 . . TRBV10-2 TGCGCCAGCAGTGAGGGGGGCGACGGAAACACCATATATTTT CASSEGGDGNTIYF
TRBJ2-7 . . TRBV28 TGTGCCAGCAGTTTTCAGGGACAAACTTACGAGCAGTACTTC CASSFQGQTYEQYF
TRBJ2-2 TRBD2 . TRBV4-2 TGTGCCAGCAGCCAAGCTGGCGGGAGCACCGGGGAGCTGTTTTTT CASSQAGGSTGELFF
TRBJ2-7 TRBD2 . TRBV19 TGTGCCAGTAGTTCGTCGACTAGCGGAGTCTACGAGCAGTACTTC CASSSSTSGVYEQYF
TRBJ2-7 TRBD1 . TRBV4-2 TGTGCCAGCAGCCAGGCTGGACAGGGGGGCGAGCAGTACTTC CASSQAGQGGEQYF
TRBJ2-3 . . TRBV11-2 TGTGCCAGCAGCTTAGGGGAGTGGGACACAGATACGCAGTATTTT CASSLGEWDTDTQYF
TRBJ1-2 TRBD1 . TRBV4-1 TGCGCCAGCAGCCAAGCGTCCGGGACAGGGCTCGGCTACACCTTC CASSQASGTGLGYTF
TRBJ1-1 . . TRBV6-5 TGTGCCAGCGACCATCAACGGGGAGGGAACACTGAAGCTTTCTTT CASDHQRGGNTEAFF
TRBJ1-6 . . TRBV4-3 TGCGCCAGCAGCGAAGGGAGCTCCTATAATTCACCCCTCCACTTT CASSEGSSYNSPLHF
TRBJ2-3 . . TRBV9 TGTGCCAGCAGCGTAGGGGGTGGGCAGGGCTCGAGAGATACGCAGTATTTT CASSVGGGQGSRDTQYF
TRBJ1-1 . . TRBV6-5 TGTGCCAGCAGTTACGGGGGGACTGAAGCTTTCTTT CASSYGGTEAFF
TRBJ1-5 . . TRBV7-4 TGTGCCAGCAGCTTAGCGGTGCAAGGGCTGGGGCCCCAGCATTTT CASSLAVQGLGPQHF
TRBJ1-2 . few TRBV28 TGTGCCATCAACCCCGGATACGGCTACACCTTC CAINPGYGYTF
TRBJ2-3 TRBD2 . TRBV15 TGTGCCACCAGCAGAGACCGAACTAGCGGGGGGGCGAGCACAGATACGCAGTATTTT CATSRDRTSGGASTDTQYF
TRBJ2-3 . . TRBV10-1 TGCGCCAGCAGTGTGGGCTCTGGCACAGATACGCAGTATTTT CASSVGSGTDTQYF
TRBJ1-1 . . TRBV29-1 TGCAGCGTTACACAAACCGGGACAGAAGCTTTCTTT CSVTQTGTEAFF
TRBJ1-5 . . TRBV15 TGTGCCACCAGCAGAGATATGGCAGGGACGGGGGATCAGCCCCAGCATTTT CATSRDMAGTGDQPQHF
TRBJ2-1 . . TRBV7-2 TGTGCCAGCAGCTTGCCCATGCGTCTCCAGTTCTTC CASSLPMRLQFF
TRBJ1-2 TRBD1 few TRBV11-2 TGTGCCAGCAACCCTGACAGGGTCTCTGGCTACACCTTC CASNPDRVSGYTF
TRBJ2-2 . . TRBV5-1 TGCGCCAGCAGCAATCCAGGGGAAACCACCGGGGAGCTGTTTTTT CASSNPGETTGELFF